The next 7 T cell receptor beta chains were all read from a single sample in a study of Tregs in tolerant kidney transplant recipients. Mixed chimerism was transient after nonmyeloablative marrow transplants from related graft donors. Sequencing was performed with immunoSEQ multiplex PCR; in TCRdb, only in-frame clones are kept and a portion is missing. This repertoire includes thousands of clones. The material sequenced was CD4+ T cells from blood (PBMCs), taken 6 months after the transplant. These receptors all stem from a human patient who received a combined kidney and bone marrow transplant. Some of these T cells may belong to the graft donor.

In the case of this clone: The observed sequence ends 3 residues before the CDR3 terminus, with the missing tail filled in from the germline J gene. The rearrangement uses TRBV3-1 (or the pseudogene TRBV3-2) and TRBJ2-7; D possibly corresponds to TRBD2 (5 bases). CDR1 is LGHDT, CDR2 YNNKEL, per germline (reference sequence). Between the trimmed V and J ends, which lost 0 bases and 6 bases, there was a span of 12 bases. The CDR3 is made up of 14 amino acids. The CDR3 bases that were read are TGTGCCAGCAGCCAAGATCTACCGGGGAGCGAG. It is translated as CASSQDLPGSE. The full-length CDR3 reads as CASSQDLPGSEQYF.

As to this clone: The sequence runs out 3 residues before the end of the CDR3; the remainder is reconstructed from the germline J gene. This chain links TRBV4-2 with TRBJ2-3, with TRBD2 matching 12 bases. From germline, CDR1 is LGHNA and CDR2 YNFKEQ. V trimming: 5 bases; J trimming: 4 bases; junction bases outside the gene matches: 7. CDR3 length: 16 residues. CDR3 sequence reads: CASSDRLAGVADTQYF. The part of the CDR3 DNA that was read is TGTGCCAGCAGCGACCGACTAGCGGGAGTCGCAGATACG.

This clone registers medium-sized by frequency. Coverage ceases 3 residues before the CDR3 finishes, and the germline J gene fills in the end. The chain combines TRBV20-1 with TRBJ2-1, with 10 positions matching TRBD2. CDR3 length equals 15 residues. Germline V gives CDR1 DFQATT, CDR2 SNEGSKA (reference sequence). CDR3 DNA, as far as it was read: TGCAGCACGGGACCGACTAGCGGGTTATACAATGAG. This gives the protein CSTGPTSGLYNE. The CDR3 in its entirety is CSTGPTSGLYNEQFF.

As concerns this clone: Read data end 3 residues before the CDR3 end; the end is taken from the germline J gene. The V gene is TRBV10-2, the J gene TRBJ1-2, with 7 positions matching TRBD1. CDR3 length: 13 amino acids. CDR1 and CDR2 from the germline V gene are WSHSY and SAAADI. The CDR3 is CASAGTAYNEYTF. The part of the CDR3 DNA that was read is TGCGCCAGTGCCGGGACAGCCTACAATGAG.

Partial CDR3 DNA: TGCGCCAGCAGCTCGGTGGGGGGCGGGACAGGAGGCGAAAAA. Amino acid sequence: CASSSVGGGTGGEK. The full CDR3 is CASSSVGGGTGGEKLFF. The chain carries TRBV5-1 and TRBJ1-4; 8 nucleotides line up with TRBD1. The sequence runs out 3 residues before the end of the CDR3; the remainder is reconstructed from the germline J gene. CDR3 length: 17 amino acids. V was pared by 3 bases and J by 8 bases, with 15 bases of the junction left unmatched. Germline CDR1 is SGHRS and CDR2 is YFSETQ. Full variable domain (rest looked up from reference TRBV5-1 and TRBJ1-4): KAGVTQTPRYLIKTRGQQVTLSCSPISGHRSVSWYQQTPGQGLQFLFEYFSETQRNKGNFPGRFSGRQFSNSRSEMNVSTLELGDSALYLCASSSVGGGTGGEKLFFGSGTQLSVL.

Remarks on this clone: With the read ending 3 residues before the CDR3 end, the germline J gene is used to fill in that end. This rearrangement joins TRBV15 to TRBJ1-2; 7 nucleotides line up with TRBD1. Unmatched junction bases numbered 8, after V lost 4 bases and J lost 6 bases. The CDR3 totals 14 residues. CDR1 and CDR2 (germline): LNHNV, YYDKDF (reference sequence). The CDR3 sequence: CATSIGRGFDGYTF. The CDR3 bases that were read are TGTGCCACCAGCATAGGCAGGGGGTTCGATGGC.

Concerning this clone itself: The read comes to an end 3 residues before the CDR3 does, leaving the germline J gene to fill in the end. The V and J genes are TRBV29-1 and TRBJ1-2; 8 positions match TRBD1. This CDR3 region has 14 residues. Unmatched junction bases numbered 10, after V lost 7 bases and J lost 3 bases. Per germline, CDR1 SQVTM and CDR2 ANQGSEA. Incomplete CDR3 DNA: TGCAGCGCCATGGACAGGGAAGTATACTATGGC. Amino acids: CSAMDREVYYG. The full CDR3 protein is CSAMDREVYYGYTF. Combining the CDR3 with reference TRBV29-1 and TRBJ1-2 gives the whole variable domain SAVISQKPSRDICQRGTSLTIQCQVDSQVTMMFWYRQQPGQSLTLIATANQGSEATYESGFVIDKFPISRPNLTFSTLTVSNMSPEDSSIYLCSAMDREVYYGYTFGSGTRLTVV.